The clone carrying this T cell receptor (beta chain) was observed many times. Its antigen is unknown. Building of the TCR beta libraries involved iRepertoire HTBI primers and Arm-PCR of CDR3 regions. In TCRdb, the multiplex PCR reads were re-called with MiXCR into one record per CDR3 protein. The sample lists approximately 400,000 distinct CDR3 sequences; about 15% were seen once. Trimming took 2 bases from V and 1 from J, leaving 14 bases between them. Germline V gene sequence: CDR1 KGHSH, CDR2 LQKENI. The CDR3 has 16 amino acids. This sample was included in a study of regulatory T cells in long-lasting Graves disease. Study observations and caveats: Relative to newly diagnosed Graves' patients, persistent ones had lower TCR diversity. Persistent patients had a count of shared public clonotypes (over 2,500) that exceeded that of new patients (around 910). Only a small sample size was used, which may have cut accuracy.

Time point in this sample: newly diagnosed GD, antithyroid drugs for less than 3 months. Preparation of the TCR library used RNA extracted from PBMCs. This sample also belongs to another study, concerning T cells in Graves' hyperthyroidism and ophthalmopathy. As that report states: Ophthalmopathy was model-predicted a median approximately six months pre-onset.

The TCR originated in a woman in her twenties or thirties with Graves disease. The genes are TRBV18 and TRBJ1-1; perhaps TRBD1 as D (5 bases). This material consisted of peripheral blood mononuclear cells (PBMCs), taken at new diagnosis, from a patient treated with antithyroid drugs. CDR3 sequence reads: CASSPAKGPSNTEAFF. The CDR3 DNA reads TGTGCCAGCTCACCAGCAAAGGGGCCTTCGAACACTGAAGCTTTCTTT.